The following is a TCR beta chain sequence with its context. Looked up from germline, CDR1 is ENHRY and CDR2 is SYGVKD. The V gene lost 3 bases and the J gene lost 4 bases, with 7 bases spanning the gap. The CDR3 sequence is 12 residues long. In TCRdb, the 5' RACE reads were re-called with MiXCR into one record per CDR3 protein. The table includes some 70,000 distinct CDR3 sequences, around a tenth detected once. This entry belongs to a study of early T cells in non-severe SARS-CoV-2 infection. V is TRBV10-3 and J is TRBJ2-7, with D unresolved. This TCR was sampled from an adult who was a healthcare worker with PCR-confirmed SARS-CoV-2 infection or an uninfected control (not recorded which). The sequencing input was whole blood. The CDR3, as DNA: TGTGCCATCAGTGACCTCCTTTACGAGCAGTACTTC. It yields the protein CAISDLLYEQYF.